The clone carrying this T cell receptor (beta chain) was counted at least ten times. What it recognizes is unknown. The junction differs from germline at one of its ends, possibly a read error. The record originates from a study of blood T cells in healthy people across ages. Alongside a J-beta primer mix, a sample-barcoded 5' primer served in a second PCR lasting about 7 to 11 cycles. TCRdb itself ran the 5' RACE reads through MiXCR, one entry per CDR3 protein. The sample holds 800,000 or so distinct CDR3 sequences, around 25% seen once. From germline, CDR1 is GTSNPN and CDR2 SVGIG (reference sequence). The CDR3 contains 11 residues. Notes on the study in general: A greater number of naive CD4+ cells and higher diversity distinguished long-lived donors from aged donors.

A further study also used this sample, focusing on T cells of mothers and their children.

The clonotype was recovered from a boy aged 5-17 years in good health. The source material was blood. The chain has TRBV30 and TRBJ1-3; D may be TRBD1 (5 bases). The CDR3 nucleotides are TGTGCCTGGAGTGTAGGAGGAATTCAGGGTTTT. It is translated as CAWSVGGIQGF.